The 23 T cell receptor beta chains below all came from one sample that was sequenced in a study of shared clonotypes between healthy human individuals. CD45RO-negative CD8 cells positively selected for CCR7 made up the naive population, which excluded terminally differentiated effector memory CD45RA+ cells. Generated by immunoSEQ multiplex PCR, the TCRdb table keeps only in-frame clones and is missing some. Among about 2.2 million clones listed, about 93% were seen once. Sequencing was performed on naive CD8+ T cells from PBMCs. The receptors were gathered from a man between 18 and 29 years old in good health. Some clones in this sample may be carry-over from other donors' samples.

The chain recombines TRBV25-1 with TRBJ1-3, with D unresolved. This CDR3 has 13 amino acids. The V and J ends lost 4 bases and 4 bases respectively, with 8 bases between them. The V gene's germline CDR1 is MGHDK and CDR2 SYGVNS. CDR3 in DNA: TGTGCCAGCAGTGGGACGCGAGGAAACACCATATATTTT. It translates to CASSGTRGNTIYF.

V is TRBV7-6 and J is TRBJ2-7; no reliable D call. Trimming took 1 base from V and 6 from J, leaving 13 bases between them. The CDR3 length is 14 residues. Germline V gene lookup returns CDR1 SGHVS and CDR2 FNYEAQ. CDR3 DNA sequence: TGTGCCAGCAGCTTAGTCCCCCGGGTGGGCGAGCAGTACTTC. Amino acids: CASSLVPRVGEQYF. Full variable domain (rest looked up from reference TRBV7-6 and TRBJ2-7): GAGVSQSPRYKVTKRGQDVALRCDPISGHVSLYWYRQALGQGPEFLTYFNYEAQQDKSGLPNDRFSAERPEGSISTLTIQRTEQRDSAMYRCASSLVPRVGEQYFGPGTRLTVT.

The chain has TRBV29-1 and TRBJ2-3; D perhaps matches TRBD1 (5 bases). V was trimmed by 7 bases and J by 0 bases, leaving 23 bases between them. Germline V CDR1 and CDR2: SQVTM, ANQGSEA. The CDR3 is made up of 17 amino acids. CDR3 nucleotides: TGCAGCGCTTGGGGCGCGGCGTCGGTCACTAGCACAGATACGCAGTATTTT. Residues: CSAWGAASVTSTDTQYF.

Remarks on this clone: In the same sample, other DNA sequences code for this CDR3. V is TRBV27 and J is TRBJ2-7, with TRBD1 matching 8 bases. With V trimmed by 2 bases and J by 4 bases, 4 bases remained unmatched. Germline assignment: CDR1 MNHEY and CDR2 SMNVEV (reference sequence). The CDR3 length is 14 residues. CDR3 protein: CASSLVQGAYEQYF. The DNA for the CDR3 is TGTGCCAGCAGTTTAGTGCAGGGGGCTTACGAGCAGTACTTC.

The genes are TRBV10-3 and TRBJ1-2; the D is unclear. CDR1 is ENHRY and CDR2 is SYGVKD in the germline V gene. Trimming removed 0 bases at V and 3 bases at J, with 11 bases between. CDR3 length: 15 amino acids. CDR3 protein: CAISESRTGDYGYTF. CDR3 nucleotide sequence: TGTGCCATCAGTGAGTCGAGGACGGGAGACTATGGCTACACCTTC.

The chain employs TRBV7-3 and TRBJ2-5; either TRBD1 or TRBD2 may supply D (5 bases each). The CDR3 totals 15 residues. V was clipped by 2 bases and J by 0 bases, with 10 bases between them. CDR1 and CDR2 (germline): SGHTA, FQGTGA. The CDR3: CASSLGTTHQETQYF. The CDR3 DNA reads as TGTGCCAGCAGCTTAGGGACGACGCACCAAGAGACCCAGTACTTC.

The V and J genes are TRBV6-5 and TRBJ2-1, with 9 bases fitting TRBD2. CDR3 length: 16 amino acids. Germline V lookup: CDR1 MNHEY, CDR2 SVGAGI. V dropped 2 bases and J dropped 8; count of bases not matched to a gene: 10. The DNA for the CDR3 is TGTGCCAGCAGTTACCAGCGAGCGGGAGGTTCGGATGAGCAGTTCTTC. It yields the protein CASSYQRAGGSDEQFF.

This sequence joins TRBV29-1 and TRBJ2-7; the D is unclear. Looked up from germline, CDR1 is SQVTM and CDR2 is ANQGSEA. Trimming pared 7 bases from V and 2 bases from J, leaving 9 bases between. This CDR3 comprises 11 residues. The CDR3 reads CSARVTYEQYF. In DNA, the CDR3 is TGCAGCGCCCGGGTTACCTACGAGCAGTACTTC.

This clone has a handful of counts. The CDR3 DNA reads TGTGCCAGCAGTCCGGAAGCTTTCTTT. Its translation: CASSPEAFF. The V and J genes are TRBV6-6 and TRBJ1-1; D unclear. The ends were cut back, 5 bases at V and 8 bases at J, with 3 bases in the middle. The germline V gene encodes CDR1 MNHNY and CDR2 SVGAGI (reference sequence). The length of the CDR3 is 9 residues.

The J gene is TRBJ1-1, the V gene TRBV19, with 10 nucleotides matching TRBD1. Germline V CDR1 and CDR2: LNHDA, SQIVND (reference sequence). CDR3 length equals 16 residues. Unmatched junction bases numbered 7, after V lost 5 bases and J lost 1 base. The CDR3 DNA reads TGTGCCAGTAGTTTCGACAGGGGGCGTGGGAACACTGAAGCTTTCTTT. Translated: CASSFDRGRGNTEAFF.

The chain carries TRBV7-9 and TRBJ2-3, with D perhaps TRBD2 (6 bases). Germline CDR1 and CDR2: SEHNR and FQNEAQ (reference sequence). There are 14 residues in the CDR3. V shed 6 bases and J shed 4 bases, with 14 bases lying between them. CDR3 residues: CASRPRELPDTQYF. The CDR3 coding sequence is TGTGCCAGCAGACCACGGGAGCTGCCAGATACGCAGTATTTT.

The CDR3 loop is CATSVLWTSGSYEQYF. The CDR3 nucleotides read TGTGCCACCAGCGTACTATGGACTAGCGGGTCCTACGAGCAGTACTTC. The V call is TRBV15, the J call TRBJ2-7; 11 nucleotides line up with TRBD2. This CDR3 has 16 residues. The germline V gene encodes CDR1 LNHNV and CDR2 YYDKDF (reference sequence). J gave up 1 base and V 5 bases, and 7 bases lay outside the gene matches.

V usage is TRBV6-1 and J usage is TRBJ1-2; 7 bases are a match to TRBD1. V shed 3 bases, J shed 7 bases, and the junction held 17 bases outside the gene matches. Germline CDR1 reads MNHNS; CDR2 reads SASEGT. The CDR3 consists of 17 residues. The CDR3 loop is CASSDFFGTEGRVGYTF. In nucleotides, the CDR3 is TGTGCCAGCAGTGACTTCTTTGGGACAGAGGGTCGGGTTGGCTACACCTTC.

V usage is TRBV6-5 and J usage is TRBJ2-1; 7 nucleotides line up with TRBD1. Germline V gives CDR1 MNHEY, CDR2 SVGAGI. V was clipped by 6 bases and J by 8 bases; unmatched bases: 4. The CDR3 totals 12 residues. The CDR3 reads CASRETGYEQFF. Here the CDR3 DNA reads TGTGCCAGCAGGGAGACAGGGTATGAGCAGTTCTTC.

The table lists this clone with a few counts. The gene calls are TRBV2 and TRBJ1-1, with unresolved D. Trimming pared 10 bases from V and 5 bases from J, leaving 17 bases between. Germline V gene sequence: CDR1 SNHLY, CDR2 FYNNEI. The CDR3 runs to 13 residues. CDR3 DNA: TGTGCCACAAACCGGGCCTCGTGGACTGAAGCTTTCTTT. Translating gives CATNRASWTEAFF.

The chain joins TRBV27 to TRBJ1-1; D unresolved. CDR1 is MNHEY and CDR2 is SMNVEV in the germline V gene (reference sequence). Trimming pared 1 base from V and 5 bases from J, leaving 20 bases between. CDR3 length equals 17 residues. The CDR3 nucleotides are TGTGCCAGCAGTTTATGGGGTCCGGGAGATTCGGAGACTGAAGCTTTCTTT. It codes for CASSLWGPGDSETEAFF.

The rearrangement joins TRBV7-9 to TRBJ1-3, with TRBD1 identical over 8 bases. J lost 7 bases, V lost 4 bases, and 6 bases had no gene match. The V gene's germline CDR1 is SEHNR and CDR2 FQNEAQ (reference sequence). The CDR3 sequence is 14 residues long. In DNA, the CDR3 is TGTGCCAGCAGCTCGGGACAGGACCGCAACACCATATATTTT. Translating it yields CASSSGQDRNTIYF.

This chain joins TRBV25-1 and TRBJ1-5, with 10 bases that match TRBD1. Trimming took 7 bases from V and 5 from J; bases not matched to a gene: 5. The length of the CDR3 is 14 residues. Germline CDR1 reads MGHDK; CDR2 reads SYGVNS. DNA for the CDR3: TGTGCCAGCACCCCGGACAGGGGGGATCAGCCCCAGCATTTT. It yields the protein CASTPDRGDQPQHF.

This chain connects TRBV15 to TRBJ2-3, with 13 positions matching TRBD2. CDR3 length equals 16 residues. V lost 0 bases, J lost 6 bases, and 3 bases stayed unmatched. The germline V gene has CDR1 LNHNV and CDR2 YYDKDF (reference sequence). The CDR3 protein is CATSRELAGGVDTQYF. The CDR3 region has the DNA TGTGCCACCAGCAGAGAACTAGCGGGAGGGGTGGATACGCAGTATTTT.

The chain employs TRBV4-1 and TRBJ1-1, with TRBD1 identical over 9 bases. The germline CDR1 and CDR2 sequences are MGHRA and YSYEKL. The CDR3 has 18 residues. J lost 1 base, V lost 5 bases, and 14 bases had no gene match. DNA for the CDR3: TGCGCCAGCAGCTCCGGGACAGGGAGTCTATTGGGGAACACTGAAGCTTTCTTT. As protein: CASSSGTGSLLGNTEAFF.

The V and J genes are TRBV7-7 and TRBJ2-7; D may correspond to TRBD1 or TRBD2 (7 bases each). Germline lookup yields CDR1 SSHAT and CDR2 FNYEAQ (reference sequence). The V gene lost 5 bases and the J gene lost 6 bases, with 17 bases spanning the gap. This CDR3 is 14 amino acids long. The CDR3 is CASSPVRGGLEQYF. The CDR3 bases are TGTGCCAGCAGCCCCGTCAGGGGGGGACTCGAGCAGTACTTC.

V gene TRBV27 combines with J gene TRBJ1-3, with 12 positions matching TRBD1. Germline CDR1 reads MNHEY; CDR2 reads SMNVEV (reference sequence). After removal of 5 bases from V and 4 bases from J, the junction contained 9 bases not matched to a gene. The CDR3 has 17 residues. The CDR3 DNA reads TGTGCCAGCAGTGCAAGGGGACAGGGGGCTTTCGGAAACACCATATATTTT. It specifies CASSARGQGAFGNTIYF.

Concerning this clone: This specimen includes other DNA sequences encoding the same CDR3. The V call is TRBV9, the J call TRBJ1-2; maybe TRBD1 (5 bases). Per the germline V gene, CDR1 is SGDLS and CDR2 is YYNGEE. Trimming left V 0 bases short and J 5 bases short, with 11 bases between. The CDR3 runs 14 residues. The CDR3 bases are TGTGCCAGCAGCGTAGGATCAGGGCCTTATGGCTACACCTTC. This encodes CASSVGSGPYGYTF.